This T cell receptor (beta chain) was profiled in a study of T cell changes during pregnancy in multiple sclerosis. The CDR3 runs 14 residues. V gave up 9 bases and J gave up 6 bases; unmatched junction bases: 8. Germline CDR1 LNHDA, CDR2 SQIVND (reference sequence). Assay used: immunoSEQ multiplex PCR; TCRdb lists only in-frame clones, some missing. Found here are some 57,000 clones, about 90% of them singletons; the top ten hold almost 0.5%. The sequenced sample was CD4+ T cells from peripheral blood mononuclear cells, obtained after pregnancy. This sequence joins TRBV19 and TRBJ1-6; TRBD1 aligns across 7 bases. The receptor was derived from a female donor in good health, enrolled as a control in a pregnancy study. CDR3 region: CASETGTANSPLHF. CDR3 DNA: TGTGCCAGCGAGACCGGGACAGCTAATTCACCCCTCCACTTT.